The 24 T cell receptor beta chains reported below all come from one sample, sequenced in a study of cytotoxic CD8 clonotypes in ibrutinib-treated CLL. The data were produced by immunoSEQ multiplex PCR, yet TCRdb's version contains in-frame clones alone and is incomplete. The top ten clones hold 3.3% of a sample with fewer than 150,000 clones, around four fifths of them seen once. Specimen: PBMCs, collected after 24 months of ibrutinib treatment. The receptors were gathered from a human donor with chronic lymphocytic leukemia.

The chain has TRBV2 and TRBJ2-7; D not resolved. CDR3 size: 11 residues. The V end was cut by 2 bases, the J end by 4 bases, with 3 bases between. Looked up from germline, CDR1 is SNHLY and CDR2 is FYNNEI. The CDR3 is CASSELYEQYF. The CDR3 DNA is TGTGCCAGCAGTGAATTGTACGAGCAGTACTTC.

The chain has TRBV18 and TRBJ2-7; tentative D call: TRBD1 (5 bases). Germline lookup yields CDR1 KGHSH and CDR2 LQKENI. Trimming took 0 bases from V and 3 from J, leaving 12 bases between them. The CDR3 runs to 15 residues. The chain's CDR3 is CASSPPTGTRYEQYF. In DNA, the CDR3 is TGTGCCAGCTCACCACCAACAGGTACCCGCTACGAGCAGTACTTC. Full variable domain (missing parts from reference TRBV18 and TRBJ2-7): NAGVMQNPRHLVRRRGQEARLRCSPMKGHSHVYWYRQLPEEGLKFMVYLQKENIIDESGMPKERFSAEFPKEGPSILRIQQVVRGDSAAYFCASSPPTGTRYEQYFGPGTRLTVT.

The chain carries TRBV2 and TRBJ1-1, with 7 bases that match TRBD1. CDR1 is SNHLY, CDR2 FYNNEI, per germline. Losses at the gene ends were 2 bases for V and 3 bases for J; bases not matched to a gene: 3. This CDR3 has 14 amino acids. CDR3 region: CASSESTGDTEAFF. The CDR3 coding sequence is TGTGCCAGCAGTGAATCAACAGGGGACACTGAAGCTTTCTTT.

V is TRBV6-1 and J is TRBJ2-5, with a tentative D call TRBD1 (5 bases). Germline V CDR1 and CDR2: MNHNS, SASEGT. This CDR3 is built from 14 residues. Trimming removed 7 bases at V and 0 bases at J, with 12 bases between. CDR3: CASKKGLNQETQYF. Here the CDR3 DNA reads TGTGCCAGCAAAAAGGGGCTGAACCAAGAGACCCAGTACTTC.

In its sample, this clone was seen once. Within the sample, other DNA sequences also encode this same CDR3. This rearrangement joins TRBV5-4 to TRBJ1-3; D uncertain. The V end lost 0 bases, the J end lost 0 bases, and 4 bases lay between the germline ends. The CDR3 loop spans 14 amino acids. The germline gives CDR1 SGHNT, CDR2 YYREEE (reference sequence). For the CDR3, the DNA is TGTGCCAGCAGCTTGGCGGGCTCTGGAAACACCATATATTTT. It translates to CASSLAGSGNTIYF.

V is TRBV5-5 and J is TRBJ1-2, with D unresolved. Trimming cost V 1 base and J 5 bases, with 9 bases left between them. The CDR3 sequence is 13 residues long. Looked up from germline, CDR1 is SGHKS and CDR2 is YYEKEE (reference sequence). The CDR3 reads CASSLMAYYGYTF. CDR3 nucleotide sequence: TGTGCCAGCAGCTTGATGGCTTATTATGGCTACACCTTC.

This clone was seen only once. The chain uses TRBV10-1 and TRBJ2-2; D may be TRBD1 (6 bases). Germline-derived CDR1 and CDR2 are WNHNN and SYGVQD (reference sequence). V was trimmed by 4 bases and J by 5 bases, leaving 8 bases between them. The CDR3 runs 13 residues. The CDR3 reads CASSVGATGELFF. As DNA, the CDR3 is TGCGCCAGCAGTGTGGGGGCTACCGGGGAGCTGTTTTTT.

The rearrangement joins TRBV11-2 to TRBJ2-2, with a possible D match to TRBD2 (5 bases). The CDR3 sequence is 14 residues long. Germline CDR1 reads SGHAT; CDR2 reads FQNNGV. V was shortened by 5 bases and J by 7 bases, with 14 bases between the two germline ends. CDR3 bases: TGTGCCAGCAGCCCAATGAGGCGGGTCGGGGAGCTGTTTTTT. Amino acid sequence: CASSPMRRVGELFF.

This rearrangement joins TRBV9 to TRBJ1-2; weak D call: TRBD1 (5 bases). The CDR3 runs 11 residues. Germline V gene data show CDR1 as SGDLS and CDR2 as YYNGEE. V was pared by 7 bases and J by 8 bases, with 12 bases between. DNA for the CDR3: TGTGCCAGCGGGGGTCCCCAAGGCTACACCTTC. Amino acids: CASGGPQGYTF.

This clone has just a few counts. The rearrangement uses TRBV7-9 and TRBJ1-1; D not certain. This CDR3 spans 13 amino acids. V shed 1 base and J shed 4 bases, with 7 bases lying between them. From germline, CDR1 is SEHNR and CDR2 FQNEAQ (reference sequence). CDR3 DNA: TGTGCCAGCAGCTTAGTTGCGGGCACTGAAGCTTTCTTT. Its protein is CASSLVAGTEAFF.

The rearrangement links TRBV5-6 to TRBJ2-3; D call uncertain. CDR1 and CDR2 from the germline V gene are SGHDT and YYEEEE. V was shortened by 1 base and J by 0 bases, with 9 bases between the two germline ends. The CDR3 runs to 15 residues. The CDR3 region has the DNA TGTGCCAGCAGCTTGCAATTAGCAAGCACAGATACGCAGTATTTT. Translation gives CASSLQLASTDTQYF.

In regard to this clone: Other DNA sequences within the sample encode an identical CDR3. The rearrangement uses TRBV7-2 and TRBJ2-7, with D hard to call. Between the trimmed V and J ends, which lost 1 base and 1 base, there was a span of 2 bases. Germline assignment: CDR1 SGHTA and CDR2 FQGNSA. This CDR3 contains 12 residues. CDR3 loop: CASSLGSYEQYF. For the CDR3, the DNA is TGTGCCAGCAGCTTAGGGTCCTACGAGCAGTACTTC.

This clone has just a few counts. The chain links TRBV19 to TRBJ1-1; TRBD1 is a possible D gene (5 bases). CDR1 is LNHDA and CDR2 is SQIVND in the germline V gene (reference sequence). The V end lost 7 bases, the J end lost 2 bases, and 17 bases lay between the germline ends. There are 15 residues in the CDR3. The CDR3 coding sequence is TGTGCCAGTAAGGGACCCGGGGATGGAAACACTGAAGCTTTCTTT. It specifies CASKGPGDGNTEAFF.

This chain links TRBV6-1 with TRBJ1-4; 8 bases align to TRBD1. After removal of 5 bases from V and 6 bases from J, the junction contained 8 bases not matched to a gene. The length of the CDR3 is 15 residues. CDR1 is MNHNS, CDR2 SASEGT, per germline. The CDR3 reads CASSRNTGGDEKLFF. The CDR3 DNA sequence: TGTGCCAGCAGTCGAAACACAGGGGGAGATGAAAAACTGTTTTTT.

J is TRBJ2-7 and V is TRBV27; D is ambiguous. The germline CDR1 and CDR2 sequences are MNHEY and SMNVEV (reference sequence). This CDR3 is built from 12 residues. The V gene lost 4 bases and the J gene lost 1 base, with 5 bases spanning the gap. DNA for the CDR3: TGTGCCAGCAGTTCCGCTTCCTACGAGCAGTACTTC. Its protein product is CASSSASYEQYF.

The CDR3 region has the DNA TGTGCCAGCTGGAGACAGGGGAGGACTGAAGCTTTCTTT. Translation gives CASWRQGRTEAFF. The rearrangement links TRBV6-5 to TRBJ1-1, with 8 bases matching TRBD1. The CDR3 covers 13 residues. CDR1 and CDR2 (germline): MNHEY, SVGAGI. The ends lost 8 bases at V and 5 bases at J; junction bases unmatched: 7.

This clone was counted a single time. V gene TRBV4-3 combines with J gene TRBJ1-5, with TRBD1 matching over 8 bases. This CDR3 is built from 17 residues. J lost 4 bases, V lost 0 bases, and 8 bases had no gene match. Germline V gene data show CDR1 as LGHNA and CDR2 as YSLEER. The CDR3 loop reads CASSQDLGQARNQPQHF. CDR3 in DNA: TGCGCCAGCAGCCAAGATCTGGGACAGGCTAGAAATCAGCCCCAGCATTTT.

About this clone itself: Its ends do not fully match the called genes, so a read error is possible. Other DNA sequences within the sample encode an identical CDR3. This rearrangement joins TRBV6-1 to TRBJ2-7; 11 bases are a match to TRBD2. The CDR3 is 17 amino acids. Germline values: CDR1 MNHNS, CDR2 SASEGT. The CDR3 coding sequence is TGCGCCAGCAGTGACCCTGCGACTAGCGGGGATTCCTACGAGCAGTACTTC. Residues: CASSDPATSGDSYEQYF.

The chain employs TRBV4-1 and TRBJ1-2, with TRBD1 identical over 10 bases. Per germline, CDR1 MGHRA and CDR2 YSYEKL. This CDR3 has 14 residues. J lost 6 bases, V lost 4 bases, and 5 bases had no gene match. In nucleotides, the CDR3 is TGCGCCAGCAGCCTTAAAGGGACAGGGGATGGCTACACCTTC. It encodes CASSLKGTGDGYTF.

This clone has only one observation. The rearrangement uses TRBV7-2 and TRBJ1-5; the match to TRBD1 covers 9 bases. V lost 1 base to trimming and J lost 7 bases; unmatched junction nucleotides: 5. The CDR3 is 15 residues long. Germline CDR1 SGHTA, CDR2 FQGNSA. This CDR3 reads CASSLGYDRGQPQHF. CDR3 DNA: TGTGCCAGCAGCTTAGGATACGACAGGGGGCAGCCCCAGCATTTT.

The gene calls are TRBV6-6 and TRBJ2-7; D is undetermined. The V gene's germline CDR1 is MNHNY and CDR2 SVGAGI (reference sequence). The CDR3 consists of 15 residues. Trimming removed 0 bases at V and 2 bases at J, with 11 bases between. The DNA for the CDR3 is TGTGCCAGCAGTTACTCGCCAGGACCTACCTACGAGCAGTACTTC. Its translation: CASSYSPGPTYEQYF.

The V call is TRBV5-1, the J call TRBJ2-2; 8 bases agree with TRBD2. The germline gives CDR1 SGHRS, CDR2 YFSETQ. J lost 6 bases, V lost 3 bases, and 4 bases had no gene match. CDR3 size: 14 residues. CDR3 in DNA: TGCGCCAGCAGCTCCGGCGGGGGGCCCGGGGAGCTGTTTTTT. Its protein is CASSSGGGPGELFF.

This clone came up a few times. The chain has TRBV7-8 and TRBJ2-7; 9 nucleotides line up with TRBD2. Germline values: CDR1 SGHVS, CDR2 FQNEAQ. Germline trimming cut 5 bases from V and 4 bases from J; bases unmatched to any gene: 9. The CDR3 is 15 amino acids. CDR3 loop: CASSLRVAGDYEQYF. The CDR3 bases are TGTGCCAGCAGCCTCCGGGTAGCGGGGGATTACGAGCAGTACTTC.

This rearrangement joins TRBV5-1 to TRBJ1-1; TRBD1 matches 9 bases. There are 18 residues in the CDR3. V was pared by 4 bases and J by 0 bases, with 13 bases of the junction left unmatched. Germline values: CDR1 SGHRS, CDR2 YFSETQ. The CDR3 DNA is TGCGCCAGCAGCCCATACCCCGGGACAGGGAGCATGAACACTGAAGCTTTCTTT. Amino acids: CASSPYPGTGSMNTEAFF.